A selection of T cell receptor beta chains follows, all from one sample in a study of beta chain features in type 1 diabetes. The protocol was immunoSEQ multiplex PCR, while the TCRdb copy is restricted to in-frame clones and leaves out a portion. The table lists roughly 700,000 clones, 13% of them singletons. Input material: naive CD4+ T cells from blood. These TCRs come from a young man with type 1 diabetes. Each CDR3 is given with its conserved first and last residue. A D gene is named only where the DNA matches it firmly. Clone size is shown for a subset of rows, as once, few, many or a class of expanded clone.

V,J,D,size,DNA,CDR3
TRBV13,TRBJ1-2,TRBD1,few,TGTGCCAGCAGCGGCATGACAGGGGACTATGGCTACACCTTC,CASSGMTGDYGYTF
TRBV29-1,TRBJ1-5,NA,NA,TGCAGCGTGAATCTGGACGGTCCGAATCAGCCCCAGCATTTT,CSVNLDGPNQPQHF
TRBV15,TRBJ1-1,NA,NA,TGTGCCACCAGCGGGGGGACCCGCATGAACACTGAAGCTTTCTTT,CATSGGTRMNTEAFF
TRBV7-2,TRBJ2-7,TRBD1,few,TGTGCCAGCAGCTTCCCGGGACAGGGATCCTACGAGCAGTACTTC,CASSFPGQGSYEQYF
TRBV30,TRBJ1-1,TRBD1,NA,TGTGCCTGGAGTGTTAACAGGGGGCTTACTGAAGCTTTCTTT,CAWSVNRGLTEAFF
TRBV13,TRBJ2-7,NA,few,TGTGCCAGCAGCTTAACCCAGGGGTTAGAGGAGCAGTACTTC,CASSLTQGLEEQYF
TRBV11-2,TRBJ2-5,TRBD2,NA,TGTGCCAGCAGCGCCGGACTAGCGGGGGTCGAGGAGACCCAGTACTTC,CASSAGLAGVEETQYF
TRBV6-6,TRBJ2-2,TRBD1,NA,TGTGCCAGCAGTAAACAGGGGGCATCGAACACCGGGGAGCTGTTTTTT,CASSKQGASNTGELFF
TRBV7-9,TRBJ2-1,NA,few,TGTGCCAGTTTCGGGACCGCGGCCGTTGAGCAGTTCTTC,CASFGTAAVEQFF
TRBV30,TRBJ2-5,NA,NA,TGTGCCTGGAGTGGGGGGGTGCAAGAGACCCAGTACTTC,CAWSGGVQETQYF
TRBV5-1,TRBJ1-6,NA,few,TGCGCCAGCAGTGTACAGGAAGATTCACCCCTCCACTTT,CASSVQEDSPLHF
TRBV20-1,TRBJ2-5,TRBD2,NA,TGCAGTGCTAGCGGGGGAGGGGCCCAGTACTTC,CSASGGGAQYF
TRBV5-4,TRBJ1-2,TRBD1,few,TGTGCCAGCAGCTTGGATGGGACAGGGGTCGGTGGCTACACCTTC,CASSLDGTGVGGYTF
TRBV4-1,TRBJ1-6,NA,few,TGCGCCAGCAGCCAAGAGCAACGACACCCTTCACCCCTCCACTTT,CASSQEQRHPSPLHF
TRBV30,TRBJ2-1,NA,many,TGTGCCTGGAGTGTAGCGTCCGACTCCTACAATGAGCAGTTCTTC,CAWSVASDSYNEQFF
TRBV27,TRBJ2-1,NA,few,TGTGCCAGCATATCGCCCATGGGACGGCACAATGAGCAGTTCTTC,CASISPMGRHNEQFF
TRBV15,TRBJ1-4,NA,few,TGTGCCACCAGCAGAGATCGTGGGGGATTGGGTGAAAAACTGTTTTTT,CATSRDRGGLGEKLFF
TRBV6-5,TRBJ1-2,TRBD1,NA,TGTGCCAGCAGATACCGGGACAGCAACTATGGCTACACCTTC,CASRYRDSNYGYTF
TRBV10-3,TRBJ1-1,TRBD1,NA,TGTGCCATCAGTGTTGACAGGGGGATTGAGTACACTGAAGCTTTCTTT,CAISVDRGIEYTEAFF
TRBV2,TRBJ2-6,NA,NA,TGTGCCAGCAGTCCTACAGGGTCCGGGGCCAACGTCCTGACTTTC,CASSPTGSGANVLTF
TRBV6-5,TRBJ2-7,TRBD2,few,TGTGCCAGCAGCCACGGCCCGGGACTAGGCGAGCAGTACTTC,CASSHGPGLGEQYF
TRBV7-3,TRBJ1-2,TRBD1,NA,TGTGCCAGCAGCTCACTGACAGGGGAAGGCTACACCTTC,CASSSLTGEGYTF
TRBV10-1,TRBJ1-6,NA,NA,TGCGCCAGCAGTGAGACGTGGAGCAATTCACCCCTCCACTTT,CASSETWSNSPLHF
TRBV7-9,TRBJ2-5,TRBD1,NA,TGTGCCAGCAGCAGACAGGGTCTCCAAGAGACCCAGTACTTC,CASSRQGLQETQYF
TRBV18,TRBJ1-1,NA,NA,TGTGCCAGCTCACCACGCCTAAGCGGGACGAACACTGAAGCTTTCTTT,CASSPRLSGTNTEAFF
TRBV9,TRBJ1-1,NA,NA,TGTGCCAGCAGCGGGACAACCATGAACACTGAAGCTTTCTTT,CASSGTTMNTEAFF
TRBV18,TRBJ1-6,NA,few,TGTGCCAGCTCAAACCAAACACCAGGTCTGGGGAGTAGGAATTCACCCCTCCACTTT,CASSNQTPGLGSRNSPLHF
TRBV6-1,TRBJ1-5,TRBD1,NA,TGTGCCAGCAGTGCCACAGGGGATGAGGATCAGCCCCAGCATTTT,CASSATGDEDQPQHF
TRBV2,TRBJ2-1,NA,NA,TGTGCCAGCAGTGTTCTAGGGATTGATGAGCAGTTCTTC,CASSVLGIDEQFF
TRBV4-1,TRBJ1-2,NA,NA,TGCGCCAGCAGCCAAGAGGGCGTGAACAGGGCCGCTTCTTATGGCTACACCTTC,CASSQEGVNRAASYGYTF
TRBV6-1,TRBJ2-5,TRBD1,few,TGTGCCAGCAGTGACGGACAGGGTCAAGAGACCCAGTACTTC,CASSDGQGQETQYF
TRBV6-1,TRBJ2-2,TRBD2,NA,TGTGCCAGCAGTGCTGGGACTAAGGGGTCCGGGGAGCTGTTTTTT,CASSAGTKGSGELFF
TRBV29-1,TRBJ1-2,TRBD1,NA,TGCAGCGTCAACCTGGACAGGGGTAGCTATGGCTACACCTTC,CSVNLDRGSYGYTF
TRBV7-9,TRBJ2-2,TRBD1,NA,TGTGCCAGCAGCATAGGGACAGCCACCGGGGAGCTGTTTTTT,CASSIGTATGELFF
TRBV29-1,TRBJ1-1,NA,NA,TGCAGCGTTGTAGGGACGGTTTACACTGAAGCTTTCTTT,CSVVGTVYTEAFF
TRBV28,TRBJ2-2,TRBD1,NA,TGTGCCAGCAGTTTAGCCGGGACAGGACCTCGTGGGGAGCTGTTTTTT,CASSLAGTGPRGELFF
TRBV19,TRBJ2-6,NA,NA,TGTGCCAGTAGTATGGGGTGGGGCTCTGGGGCCAACGTCCTGACTTTC,CASSMGWGSGANVLTF
TRBV30,TRBJ2-7,NA,NA,TGTGCCTGGGGATCACAGACCTACGAGCAGTACTTC,CAWGSQTYEQYF
TRBV27,TRBJ1-6,NA,NA,TGTGCCAGCACCGCAAAGGGGACTTTAGGGTCACCCCTCCACTTT,CASTAKGTLGSPLHF
TRBV5-1,TRBJ2-1,NA,few,TGCGCCAGCAGCTTGGACGTGGCGGGGTACTCCTACAATGAGCAGTTCTTC,CASSLDVAGYSYNEQFF
TRBV2,TRBJ1-2,NA,NA,TGTGCCAGCACCATTGAGGGTGCTGGCTACACCTTC,CASTIEGAGYTF
TRBV5-4,TRBJ1-4,TRBD1,few,TGTGCCAGCAGCGTTGGGGGACAGGGGGATGAAAAACTGTTTTTT,CASSVGGQGDEKLFF
TRBV29-1,TRBJ1-2,NA,few,TGCAGCGCTCAGGGTTTCGGAGACTATGGCTACACCTTC,CSAQGFGDYGYTF
TRBV25-1,TRBJ2-1,NA,NA,TGTGCCAGCAGTGCGGTCGAACAGACATACAATGAGCAGTTCTTC,CASSAVEQTYNEQFF
TRBV9,TRBJ2-1,NA,NA,TGTGCCAGCAGCGTAGCTACTCACAACGATGAGCAGTTCTTC,CASSVATHNDEQFF
TRBV9,TRBJ2-3,NA,NA,TGTGCCAGCAGCGTATCAGGGACCACAGATACGCAGTATTTT,CASSVSGTTDTQYF
TRBV30,TRBJ1-1,NA,NA,TGTGCCTGGAGTGTATGGGGGCCCGCTGAAGCTTTCTTT,CAWSVWGPAEAFF
TRBV4-1,TRBJ1-5,NA,NA,TGCGCCAGCAGCCAAATTCCAAATCAGCCCCAGCATTTT,CASSQIPNQPQHF
TRBV18,TRBJ2-4,TRBD1,few,TGTGCCAGCTCACCACCGAAGGGTCGTGTCGAGGGGGCCACGGGCATTCAGTACTTC,CASSPPKGRVEGATGIQYF
TRBV30,TRBJ2-6,NA,NA,TGTGCCTGGAGTGTTGGGGGGTCTGGGGCCAACGTCCTGACTTTC,CAWSVGGSGANVLTF
TRBV7-9,TRBJ1-2,NA,few,TGTGCCACTCCACAGGACCCCCTCTTTGATGGCTACACCTTC,CATPQDPLFDGYTF
TRBV7-9,TRBJ1-3,NA,NA,TGTGCCAGCAGCTTGGGGGTCTCTGGAAACACCATATATTTT,CASSLGVSGNTIYF
TRBV15,TRBJ1-5,TRBD1,NA,TGTGCCACCAGCACCGGACAGGGGTCGAAGCCCCAGCATTTT,CATSTGQGSKPQHF
TRBV6-5,TRBJ1-2,TRBD1,NA,TGTGCCAGCAGTTACGGGACAGGGGGCTTTGGAGGCTACACCTTC,CASSYGTGGFGGYTF
TRBV11-2,TRBJ2-5,TRBD1,few,TGTGCCAGCAGCACCCATTGGACAGGGGAAGGCCAAGAGACCCAGTACTTC,CASSTHWTGEGQETQYF